The next 29 T cell receptor beta chains were all read from a single sample in a study of blood T cell repertoires in COVID-19. The method was immunoSEQ multiplex PCR; TCRdb's version includes in-frame clones alone and lacks a portion of them. The data hold some 190,000 clones, with more than 75% observed a single time. Material: peripheral blood. The receptors were sampled from a human donor in a cohort sampled during active COVID-19.

The V call is TRBV7-9, the J call TRBJ2-1; D is ambiguous. CDR3 length equals 13 residues. Germline CDR1 and CDR2: SEHNR and FQNEAQ (reference sequence). V lost 4 bases and J lost 8, with 12 bases in between. CDR3 in amino acids: CASSSPPAHEQFF. The CDR3 DNA reads as TGTGCCAGCAGCTCCCCCCCCGCGCATGAGCAGTTCTTC.

The chain uses TRBV4-1 and TRBJ2-2; 7 nucleotides match TRBD1. This CDR3 has 18 residues. Germline values: CDR1 MGHRA, CDR2 YSYEKL. V lost 0 bases to trimming and J lost 0 bases; unmatched junction nucleotides: 7. This chain's CDR3 is CASSQEGFTGANTGELFF. CDR3 nucleotide sequence: TGCGCCAGCAGCCAAGAGGGGTTCACAGGGGCGAACACCGGGGAGCTGTTTTTT.

The chain joins TRBV6-5 to TRBJ1-4, with D unresolved. Trimming cost V 9 bases and J 5 bases, with 16 bases left between them. The CDR3 sequence is 14 residues long. Germline values: CDR1 MNHEY, CDR2 SVGAGI. The CDR3 protein is CASRGSEANEKLFF. The CDR3 coding sequence is TGTGCCAGTCGCGGGTCAGAGGCAAATGAAAAACTGTTTTTT.

This chain connects TRBV7-2 to TRBJ2-3, with 7 bases that match TRBD2. This CDR3 contains 13 residues. Germline CDR1 reads SGHTA; CDR2 reads FQGNSA. V shed 3 bases and J 4 bases; nucleotides not matched to a gene: 1. The CDR3 DNA is TGTGCCAGCAGCTTCAGCGGGGCAGATACGCAGTATTTT. Translating gives CASSFSGADTQYF.

This rearrangement joins TRBV27 to TRBJ2-6; 7 positions match TRBD1. With 5 bases clipped from V and 4 bases from J, the junction kept 8 bases outside the gene matches. Germline CDR1 MNHEY, CDR2 SMNVEV (reference sequence). CDR3 length: 16 residues. The DNA for the CDR3 is TGTGCCAGCAGTCTCCTCGGGACAGCAGGGGCCAACGTCCTGACTTTC. Residues: CASSLLGTAGANVLTF.

The genes are TRBV28 and TRBJ2-7; 10 bases line up with TRBD1. V shed 6 bases, J shed 4 bases, and the junction held 6 bases outside the gene matches. The CDR3 contains 14 residues. Germline CDR1 and CDR2: MDHEN and SYDVKM. CDR3 loop: CASSLDRGGYEQYF. The CDR3 DNA sequence: TGTGCCAGCAGCCTGGACAGGGGGGGTTACGAGCAGTACTTC.

V and J are TRBV15 and TRBJ2-1; the D gene is possibly TRBD1 (6 bases). V dropped 3 bases and J dropped 7 bases, with 7 bases sitting between them. The CDR3 is made up of 12 amino acids. Looked up from germline, CDR1 is LNHNV and CDR2 is YYDKDF (reference sequence). The CDR3 DNA reads TGTGCCACCAGCAGTACAGGGAATGAGCAGTTCTTC. Translation: CATSSTGNEQFF.

The table lists this clone with a few counts. The chain employs TRBV5-6 and TRBJ1-2, with a tentative D call TRBD1 (6 bases). Trimming stripped 0 bases from V and 4 bases from J, with 10 bases between. CDR1 and CDR2 (germline): SGHDT, YYEEEE. This CDR3 is built from 14 residues. CDR3 residues: CASSLGTGSYGYTF. The DNA for the CDR3 is TGTGCCAGCAGCTTGGGCACAGGGTCCTATGGCTACACCTTC.

The chain joins TRBV3-1 (or the pseudogene TRBV3-2) to TRBJ1-4; no clear D gene. Germline V lookup: CDR1 LGHDT, CDR2 YNNKEL (reference sequence). This CDR3 has 13 amino acids. V lost 3 bases, J lost 10 bases, and 12 bases lay in between. In nucleotides, the CDR3 is TGTGCCAGCAGCCATTTAGGTTCGGGAAAACTGTTTTTT. Its protein is CASSHLGSGKLFF.

The V gene is TRBV18, the J gene TRBJ2-3; TRBD1 might be the D (6 bases). Germline loops: CDR1 KGHSH, CDR2 LQKENI. Trimming removed 3 bases from V and 7 bases from J, with 20 bases in between. The CDR3 consists of 16 residues. The CDR3 loop reads CASSPYAGQTMYTQYF. Here the CDR3 DNA reads TGTGCCAGCTCACCCTACGCCGGACAGACAATGTATACGCAGTATTTT.

The chain carries TRBV7-9 and TRBJ2-7, with D perhaps TRBD1 (5 bases). Germline loops: CDR1 SEHNR, CDR2 FQNEAQ (reference sequence). The germline V and J ends were trimmed by 5 bases and 13 bases, with 18 bases remaining between them. This CDR3 has 12 amino acids. CDR3 sequence: CASSPAQARLYF. CDR3 bases: TGTGCCAGCAGCCCCGCACAGGCCCGACTCTACTTC.

The chain carries TRBV9 and TRBJ2-2, with 9 bases fitting TRBD1. CDR3 size: 17 residues. Looked up from germline, CDR1 is SGDLS and CDR2 is YYNGEE. V lost 4 bases to trimming and J lost 4 bases; unmatched junction nucleotides: 11. Here the CDR3 DNA reads TGTGCCAGCAGCCTCCAGACGGGACAGGGCCTCACCGGGGAGCTGTTTTTT. This sequence encodes CASSLQTGQGLTGELFF. Supplemented by reference TRBV9 and TRBJ2-2, the full variable domain reads DSGVTQTPKHLITATGQRVTLRCSPRSGDLSVYWYQQSLDQGLQFLIQYYNGEERAKGNILERFSAQQFPDLHSELNLSSLELGDSALYFCASSLQTGQGLTGELFFGEGSRLTVL.

The chain links TRBV28 to TRBJ1-6, with 8 bases lining up with TRBD1. Germline trimming cut 6 bases from V and 2 bases from J; bases unmatched to any gene: 3. The CDR3 length is 15 residues. Looked up from germline, CDR1 is MDHEN and CDR2 is SYDVKM. The CDR3 loop reads CASRTGATYNSPLHF. In DNA, the CDR3 is TGTGCCAGCAGGACAGGGGCTACCTATAATTCACCCCTCCACTTT. Together with reference TRBV28 and TRBJ1-6, the CDR3 gives the full variable domain: DVKVTQSSRYLVKRTGEKVFLECVQDMDHENMFWYRQDPGLGLRLIYFSYDVKMKEKGDIPEGYSVSREKKERFSLILESASTNQTSMYLCASRTGATYNSPLHFGNGTRLTVT.

This clone was recorded once. This chain joins TRBV9 and TRBJ2-3; 8 bases are a match to TRBD2. CDR3 length: 20 amino acids. CDR1 is SGDLS and CDR2 is YYNGEE in the germline V gene. V was clipped by 4 bases and J by 0 bases; unmatched bases: 19. The CDR3 bases are TGTGCCAGCAGCAGAGGCGGGGGGCTCGGATCCCTTGCTAGCACAGATACGCAGTATTTT. Protein: CASSRGGGLGSLASTDTQYF.

The rearrangement joins TRBV7-9 to TRBJ2-7; 8 positions agree with TRBD2. Germline trimming cut 3 bases from V and 1 base from J; bases unmatched to any gene: 2. The CDR3 is made up of 14 amino acids. Germline V lookup: CDR1 SEHNR, CDR2 FQNEAQ (reference sequence). DNA of the CDR3: TGTGCCAGCAGCTTCGGGGGGGCTTCCTACGAGCAGTACTTC. It yields the protein CASSFGGASYEQYF.

The gene calls are TRBV28 and TRBJ2-5; 10 nucleotides align to TRBD1. J lost 9 bases, V lost 2 bases, and 9 bases had no gene match. CDR1 and CDR2 from the germline V gene are MDHEN and SYDVKM. This CDR3 contains 15 residues. CDR3 in DNA: TGTGCCAGCAGTTTAGCCGCGACAGGGGGCTCACCCCAGTACTTC. Encoded protein: CASSLAATGGSPQYF.

This clone was found once. V and J are TRBV7-8 and TRBJ2-7, with 8 bases matching TRBD2. CDR3 length equals 15 residues. Trimming took 5 bases from V and 6 from J; bases not matched to a gene: 12. The germline V gene encodes CDR1 SGHVS and CDR2 FQNEAQ. CDR3 residues: CASSVEGGSGTEQYF. DNA of the CDR3: TGTGCCAGCAGCGTAGAGGGGGGTAGCGGGACCGAGCAGTACTTC.

The chain employs TRBV18 and TRBJ2-2; 9 bases match TRBD1. Germline CDR1 reads KGHSH; CDR2 reads LQKENI. This CDR3 region has 15 residues. The V gene end was trimmed by 3 bases and the J gene end by 4 bases; junction bases not matched to a gene: 3. CDR3 in amino acids: CASSPGTGSTGELFF. As DNA, the CDR3 is TGTGCCAGCTCACCGGGGACAGGGAGCACCGGGGAGCTGTTTTTT. The entire variable domain, with the rest obtained from reference TRBV18 and TRBJ2-2, is as follows: NAGVMQNPRHLVRRRGQEARLRCSPMKGHSHVYWYRQLPEEGLKFMVYLQKENIIDESGMPKERFSAEFPKEGPSILRIQQVVRGDSAAYFCASSPGTGSTGELFFGEGSRLTVL.

V is TRBV5-6 and J is TRBJ1-1; 9 nucleotides agree with TRBD1. CDR3 length equals 18 residues. Germline assignment: CDR1 SGHDT and CDR2 YYEEEE. J was trimmed by 4 bases and V by 2 bases; bases with no gene match: 15. The CDR3 spells CASSFGTGTRLRVTEAFF. CDR3 in DNA: TGTGCCAGCAGCTTTGGGACAGGGACCCGACTCAGAGTCACTGAAGCTTTCTTT.

The chain recombines TRBV5-1 with TRBJ1-2; TRBD1 aligns across 9 bases. Germline V CDR1 and CDR2: SGHRS, YFSETQ. This CDR3 is 18 amino acids long. V dropped 0 bases and J dropped 1; count of bases not matched to a gene: 10. CDR3 nucleotides: TGCGCCAGCAGCTTGGACGCGACAGGGGGGTACAATAACTATGGCTACACCTTC. It codes for CASSLDATGGYNNYGYTF.

The chain carries TRBV2 and TRBJ2-2; 9 bases line up with TRBD1. Germline V CDR1 and CDR2: SNHLY, FYNNEI. The CDR3 sequence is 15 residues long. V lost 6 bases, J lost 6 bases, and 8 bases stayed unmatched. CDR3 in DNA: TGTGCCAGCAGGACCTACAGGGGGCCCGCCGGGGAGCTGTTTTTT. This codes for CASRTYRGPAGELFF.

V and J are TRBV5-5 and TRBJ2-5, with D perhaps matching TRBD2 (5 bases). V lost 1 base to trimming and J lost 4 bases, with 14 bases between them. The CDR3 is 15 amino acids. Looked up from germline, CDR1 is SGHKS and CDR2 is YYEKEE (reference sequence). The CDR3 region has the DNA TGTGCCAGCAGCTTGCTCCAAGGGAGTCGAGAGACCCAGTACTTC. As protein: CASSLLQGSRETQYF.

This sequence joins TRBV5-5 and TRBJ2-2, with 9 bases that match TRBD2. After removal of 4 bases from V and 2 bases from J, the junction contained 6 bases not matched to a gene. Looked up from germline, CDR1 is SGHKS and CDR2 is YYEKEE (reference sequence). The CDR3 totals 16 residues. In DNA form, the CDR3 reads TGTGCCAGCAGCCCGATAGCGGGAGTAAACACCGGGGAGCTGTTTTTT. Amino acids: CASSPIAGVNTGELFF.

The chain employs TRBV5-4 and TRBJ2-5, with 7 bases matching TRBD2. CDR1 and CDR2 from the germline V gene are SGHNT and YYREEE (reference sequence). J was trimmed by 1 base and V by 0 bases; bases with no gene match: 3. The length of the CDR3 is 15 residues. In nucleotides, the CDR3 is TGTGCCAGCAGCTTGGGCGGGAGTTTCCAAGAGACCCAGTACTTC. Its translation is CASSLGGSFQETQYF. Filled out from reference TRBV5-4 and TRBJ2-5, the complete variable domain reads ETGVTQSPTHLIKTRGQQVTLRCSSQSGHNTVSWYQQALGQGPQFIFQYYREEENGRGNFPPRFSGLQFPNYSSELNVNALELDDSALYLCASSLGGSFQETQYFGPGTRLLVL.

The rearrangement uses TRBV19 and TRBJ2-7, with D uncertain. Germline assignment: CDR1 LNHDA and CDR2 SQIVND (reference sequence). Trimming shortened V by 3 bases and J by 1 base, and 7 bases separated the two germline ends. The CDR3 spans 13 residues. For the CDR3, the DNA is TGTGCCAGTAGTATCCAGGCTTCCTACGAGCAGTACTTC. This gives the protein CASSIQASYEQYF. Full variable domain (missing parts from reference TRBV19 and TRBJ2-7): DGGITQSPKYLFRKEGQNVTLSCEQNLNHDAMYWYRQDPGQGLRLIYYSQIVNDFQKGDIAEGYSVSREKKESFPLTVTSAQKNPTAFYLCASSIQASYEQYFGPGTRLTVT.

The chain couples TRBV5-6 to TRBJ2-7; TRBD1 agrees at 8 bases. Germline CDR1 is SGHDT and CDR2 is YYEEEE. The junction had 15 bases not matched to a gene; V was cut back by 1 base and J by 6 bases. The CDR3 spans 17 residues. CDR3 amino acids: CASSLLGAGQVVIEQYF. CDR3 nucleotides: TGTGCCAGCAGCTTGCTAGGGGCGGGACAGGTTGTCATCGAGCAGTACTTC.

The chain has TRBV4-3 and TRBJ2-1; 7 nucleotides align to TRBD2. The V gene end was trimmed by 7 bases and the J gene end by 5 bases; junction bases not matched to a gene: 20. This CDR3 has 18 residues. Germline-derived CDR1 and CDR2 are LGHNA and YSLEER. CDR3 DNA: TGCGCCAGCACAACCGGCTCGGCGGGAGCCCTGGGGAACAATGAGCAGTTCTTC. Its protein product is CASTTGSAGALGNNEQFF.

V is TRBV7-9 and J is TRBJ2-1; D may be TRBD2 (5 bases). The CDR3 consists of 12 residues. Germline CDR1 SEHNR, CDR2 FQNEAQ (reference sequence). With 8 bases removed from V and 5 bases from J, the gap between germline ends came to 10 bases. In nucleotides, the CDR3 is TGTGCCAGCGCCCGGGGAGACAATGAGCAGTTCTTC. Encoded protein: CASARGDNEQFF.

The chain uses TRBV24-1 and TRBJ1-5; the D is unclear. From germline, CDR1 is KGHDR and CDR2 SFDVKD. The CDR3 is made up of 14 amino acids. V shed 2 bases and J shed 9 bases, with 13 bases lying between them. Here the CDR3 DNA reads TGTGCCACCAGTGATTCGGACTGGTGGCGGCCCCAGCATTTT. Its protein is CATSDSDWWRPQHF.